Listed below are T cell receptor beta chains from one sample, sequenced in a study of PD-L1 blockade in urothelial cancer. Method: immunoSEQ multiplex PCR; TCRdb's copy keeps in-frame clones and lacks some. The sample lists 35,000 to 40,000 clones, approximately 86% seen once, with roughly 24% in the top ten. Sequencing used PBMCs, obtained around atezolizumab (anti-PD-L1) treatment. These receptors came from a man between 60 and 70 years old with urothelial cancer. The conserved cysteine and the conserved F or W are not part of the CDR3 here. A row's size may be missing; if present it is once, few, many or a size class.

CDR3 protein	V gene	clone size	J gene
ASSLVPDRGMNTEAF	TRBV7-6	-	TRBJ1-1
ASSRTAISGNTIY	TRBV5-1	-	TRBJ1-3
ASSPSGLAGAYEQF	TRBV14	few	TRBJ2-1
ASSRLRTGDGYT	TRBV6-5	once	TRBJ1-2
AWTSQGLVYEQY	TRBV30	-	TRBJ2-7
ASSQDRARALGQPQH	TRBV4-2	-	TRBJ1-5
ASSLGLAGFSTDTQY	TRBV7-9	once	TRBJ2-3
ASTIGLDSSNYGYT	TRBV5-4	-	TRBJ1-2
ASTWTSGVDNEQF	TRBV7-2	few	TRBJ2-1
ASSPLGQLNTEAF	TRBV18	-	TRBJ1-1
SVGDTGREAF	TRBV29-1	-	TRBJ1-1
ASSEAGGNYGYT	TRBV25-1	-	TRBJ1-2
ASRPPVERQNIAKNIQY	TRBV10-1	few	TRBJ2-4
ASSPPYGRTEAF	TRBV18	once	TRBJ1-1
ASSLGASGGYEQY	TRBV5-4	-	TRBJ2-7
ASSYDGTGAYEQY	TRBV2	-	TRBJ2-7
ASSLLGQANTGELF	TRBV11-3	-	TRBJ2-2
ASSLQGGTEAF	TRBV11-3	-	TRBJ1-1